The rows below give T cell receptor beta chains drawn from one sample of a study of blood T cell repertoires in COVID-19. Assay used: immunoSEQ multiplex PCR; TCRdb lists only in-frame clones, some missing. Of about 63,000 clones in the sample, around 80% are singletons; the top ten hold 10% to 15%. The specimen was peripheral blood. The receptors stem from a human donor in a cohort sampled during active COVID-19. The CDR3 runs from the conserved cysteine through the conserved F or W. The D gene is left open where the match is weak. Only some rows state a clone size, as once, few, many or a class for expanded clones.

v_gene	abundance	d_gene	j_gene	CDR3nt	CDR3aa
TRBV6-2/TRBV6-3	.	.	TRBJ1-2	TGTGCCAGCAGTTACGCATGGGGCAGGGTGGACTATGGCTACACCTTC	CASSYAWGRVDYGYTF
TRBV9	once	.	TRBJ1-6	TGTGCCAGCAGCGTCAACAACTCACCCCTCCACTTT	CASSVNNSPLHF
TRBV7-2	.	TRBD1	TRBJ1-2	TGTGCCAGCAGCTCTACTCCAGGGGGCGCGAGTGGCTACACCTTC	CASSSTPGGASGYTF
TRBV28	.	TRBD2	TRBJ2-1	TGTGCCAGCAGTTTCCTAGCGGACAATGAGCAGTTCTTC	CASSFLADNEQFF
TRBV27	.	TRBD1	TRBJ2-6	TGTGCCAGCAGTTTTATGAGCAAGGGACAGGGGAGAGCTGGGGCCAACGTCCTGACTTTC	CASSFMSKGQGRAGANVLTF
TRBV9	.	TRBD1	TRBJ2-7	TGTGCCAGCAGCCCGGGACAGGATTCATTGCAGTACTTC	CASSPGQDSLQYF
TRBV7-9	medium-sized	.	TRBJ1-5	TGTGCCAGCAGCCCCGGGGGTGGGAGGAGCAATCAGCCCCAGCATTTT	CASSPGGGRSNQPQHF
TRBV12-3/TRBV12-4	.	.	TRBJ2-3	TGTGCCAGCAGACAAGGGGTAGGAGATACGCAGTATTTT	CASRQGVGDTQYF
TRBV7-6	.	TRBD1	TRBJ2-5	TGTGCCAGCAGCTCCAAGAGTGGGTCAGGGGGCGGAGAGACCCAGTACTTC	CASSSKSGSGGGETQYF
TRBV7-9	.	TRBD1	TRBJ1-2	TGTGCCAGCAGCTTAGCAATTATGGACAGGGACTATGGCTACACCTTC	CASSLAIMDRDYGYTF
TRBV30	.	.	TRBJ2-2	TGTGCCTGGAATCGGGGTTTAAACACCGGGGAGCTGTTTTTT	CAWNRGLNTGELFF
TRBV19	.	.	TRBJ1-5	TGTGCCAGTACCTCAGGGAATCAGCCCCAGCATTTT	CASTSGNQPQHF
TRBV29-1	.	.	TRBJ1-2	TGCAGCGTTGAAGATTCAGGAGGAATTAACTATGGCTACACCTTC	CSVEDSGGINYGYTF
TRBV7-9	.	TRBD1	TRBJ2-6	TGTGCCAGCAGCTGGGCCTCCGGGACAGGGTGGTCTGGGGCCAACGTCCTGACTTTC	CASSWASGTGWSGANVLTF
TRBV6-5	.	.	TRBJ2-7	TGTGCCAGCAGTTTCCGACTAGAATGGGCCTACGAGCAGTACTTC	CASSFRLEWAYEQYF
TRBV27	once	TRBD1	TRBJ2-7	TGTGCCAGCAGTCGGGGACAGCTGGGATACGAGCAGTACTTC	CASSRGQLGYEQYF
TRBV7-8	.	TRBD1	TRBJ2-3	TGTGCCAGCAGACGAGACAGGGCAGCTGGAGATACGCAGTATTTT	CASRRDRAAGDTQYF
TRBV7-8	.	TRBD2	TRBJ2-7	TGTGCCAGCAGCACCAACTCCGGGAGGGTCGCTACCTACGAGCAGTACTTC	CASSTNSGRVATYEQYF
TRBV6-2/TRBV6-3	.	.	TRBJ2-7	TGTGCCAGCAGTTACTCAGGGGCCTACGAGCAGTACTTC	CASSYSGAYEQYF
TRBV4-2	few	.	TRBJ2-1	TGTGCCAGCAGCCAAGAGAGCGGACCCCTCTCCTACAATGAGCAGTTCTTC	CASSQESGPLSYNEQFF
TRBV24-1	.	.	TRBJ1-2	TGTGCCACCAGTGACCCCGCAGACTCGGGGAAAGTTGGCTACACCTTC	CATSDPADSGKVGYTF
TRBV6-2/TRBV6-3	.	.	TRBJ1-2	TGTGCCAGCAGTTACCCTGGAGGCATCCCCTATGGCTACACCTTC	CASSYPGGIPYGYTF
TRBV14	.	.	TRBJ2-7	TGTGCCAGCAGCCAAAGTTTCGGGGCCTACGAGCAGTACTTC	CASSQSFGAYEQYF
TRBV6-5	.	.	TRBJ1-1	TGTGCCAGCAGTTACTCGGGGGGTATCGAAGCTTTCTTT	CASSYSGGIEAFF
TRBV3-1/TRBV3-2	.	TRBD1	TRBJ2-7	TGTGCCATAAACCGGGACAGTCCCTACGAGCAGTACTTC	CAINRDSPYEQYF
TRBV5-4	.	TRBD2	TRBJ2-2	TGTGCCAGCAGCCAGGAAACCGGGAGGGTGACCGGGGAGCTGTTTTTT	CASSQETGRVTGELFF
TRBV15	.	TRBD2	TRBJ2-1	TGTGCCACCAGCAGGGACCCAGCGGGAGATGAGCAGTTCTTC	CATSRDPAGDEQFF
TRBV28	once	.	TRBJ1-2	TGTGCCAGCAGTTTAGGAGGGGCGTACTATGGCTACACCTTC	CASSLGGAYYGYTF
TRBV4-1	.	.	TRBJ2-7	TGCGCCAGCAGCCAAGCTCCAGGGGTAGGGTACGAGCAGTACTTC	CASSQAPGVGYEQYF
TRBV21-1	.	.	TRBJ2-1	TGTGCCAGCAGCAAAGTTGGTCTTTGGCTAGCGGGAGGGCCCAATTACAATGAGCAGTTCTTC	CASSKVGLWLAGGPNYNEQFF
TRBV24-1	.	TRBD1	TRBJ1-1	TGTGCCACCAGCAGGGGGCAAGGTTTGGACACTGAAGCTTTCTTT	CATSRGQGLDTEAFF
TRBV19	.	TRBD2	TRBJ2-3	TGTGCCAGTAGCGCCCCAACTAGCGGGAGAAGGGATACGCAGTATTTT	CASSAPTSGRRDTQYF
TRBV21-1	.	.	TRBJ2-3	TGTGCCAGCAGCAAAGATCGGACTAGCGTTGGCACAGATACGCAGTATTTT	CASSKDRTSVGTDTQYF
TRBV27	.	TRBD1	TRBJ1-6	TGTGCCAGCAGTGTGGACAGGGATTCACCCCTCCACTTT	CASSVDRDSPLHF
TRBV6-2/TRBV6-3	.	.	TRBJ2-5	TGTGCCAGCAGTTCCCCCCAGACCGTCACAGGTCAAGAGACCCAGTACTTC	CASSSPQTVTGQETQYF
TRBV15	.	TRBD1	TRBJ1-2	TGTGCCACCAGCGCGGGACAGGGACTCTCGGGATATGGCTACACCTTC	CATSAGQGLSGYGYTF
TRBV19	.	.	TRBJ2-7	TGTGCCAGTACCGTAGCCGTGGGCTACGAGCAGTACTTC	CASTVAVGYEQYF
TRBV15	.	TRBD1	TRBJ2-7	TGTGCCACCAGCAGAGAAGGACAGGTCTACGAGCAGTACTTC	CATSREGQVYEQYF
TRBV7-8	few	TRBD1	TRBJ2-7	TGTGCCAGCAGCTTAGAGGGACAGACCTACGAGCAGTACTTC	CASSLEGQTYEQYF
TRBV7-2	.	.	TRBJ1-2	TGTGCCAGCAGCCCCAACTCCGCAGGGGCGGGCGGCTACACCTTC	CASSPNSAGAGGYTF
TRBV5-6	.	TRBD2	TRBJ2-7	TGTGCCAGCTGTCCGGGAGGGTTTTACTACGAGCAGTACTTC	CASCPGGFYYEQYF
TRBV27	.	.	TRBJ2-1	TGTGCCAGCAGTTTACAGGGGCTCTACAATGAGCAGTTCTTC	CASSLQGLYNEQFF
TRBV28	.	.	TRBJ1-3	TGTGCCAGTGTACAGTCCCCCTCTGGAAACACCATATATTTT	CASVQSPSGNTIYF
TRBV10-2	once	.	TRBJ2-7	TGCGCCAGCAGCGATCGACTAGAGTACTCCTACGAGCAGTACTTC	CASSDRLEYSYEQYF
TRBV6-6	.	.	TRBJ2-5	TGTGCCAGCAGTTCCTTGGACCTATACGGGGTCCAGTACTTC	CASSSLDLYGVQYF
TRBV6-4	.	.	TRBJ2-1	TGTGCCAGCAGTGAGAAGGCCTTTCTGACTACGTCCTACAATGAGCAGTTCTTC	CASSEKAFLTTSYNEQFF